This T cell receptor (beta chain) originates from a study of cytomegalovirus exposure and HLA in healthy donors. Between the trimmed V and J ends, which lost 5 bases and 2 bases, there was a span of 10 bases. CDR3 length: 14 residues. CDR1 and CDR2 from the germline V gene are SGHTA and FQGTGA. As for this clone: The antigen is not known.

Produced via immunoSEQ multiplex PCR; TCRdb's table is partial and in-frame only. The sample lists 250,000 or so clones; roughly 89% were seen once. General study points: While the bulk of TCR sequences proved rare, some public TCRs turned up in many donors.

Among the 110 or so subjects of the validation cohort, separate from the approximately 700-subject first cohort, were the donors. The chain joins TRBV7-3 to TRBJ1-3; D uncertain. Specimen: PBMCs. This sequence originates from a young man in good health and CMV-seronegative. The CDR3 region has the DNA TGTGCCAGCAGCCGGAGATCACCTGGAAACACCATATATTTT. Protein product: CASSRRSPGNTIYF.